The clone carrying this T cell receptor (beta chain) was counted between two and nine times. CDR3 length: 15 amino acids. Trimming shortened V by 1 base and J by 3 bases, and 10 bases separated the two germline ends. Germline loops: CDR1 MGHDK, CDR2 SYGVNS. These data originate in a study of response to subunit inactivated influenza vaccine. MiXCR, applied by TCRdb to the RT-PCR reads, yields one record per CDR3 protein. The data hold more than 450,000 distinct CDR3 sequences, with over 9.5% observed a single time. The rearrangement joins TRBV25-1 to TRBJ1-3; the D gene is possibly TRBD1 (5 bases). The receptor's source is a man aged 45 to 65 who received an inactivated influenza vaccine. Sequencing was performed on PBMCs from blood, taken on the day of vaccination. This CDR3 is CASSELGAGGNTIYF. In DNA form, the CDR3 reads TGTGCCAGCAGTGAATTAGGGGCAGGTGGAAACACCATATATTTT. The full variable domain, completed using reference TRBV25-1 and TRBJ1-3, is EADIYQTPRYLVIGTGKKITLECSQTMGHDKMYWYQQDPGMELHLIHYSYGVNSTEKGDLSSESTVSRIRTEHFPLTLESARPSHTSQYLCASSELGAGGNTIYFGEGSWLTVV.